One sample yielded the 25 T cell receptor beta chains listed below, sequenced in a study of cytomegalovirus exposure and HLA in healthy donors. Some clones are missing from TCRdb's copy, which holds only in-frame ones; the method was immunoSEQ multiplex PCR. The sample shows about 200,000 clones, around 86% of them seen only once. The specimen was PBMCs. The receptors were sampled from a woman in her late teens or twenties in good health and CMV-seropositive.

A single count supports this clone. The CDR3 DNA is TGCGCCAGCAGCCAAGAGTGGGTAGCGGGAGGGGGCAATGAGCAGTTCTTC. Encoded protein: CASSQEWVAGGGNEQFF. The chain has TRBV4-1 and TRBJ2-1; 11 positions agree with TRBD2. The junction had 7 bases not matched to a gene; V was cut back by 0 bases and J by 6 bases. The CDR3 runs to 17 residues. Looked up from germline, CDR1 is MGHRA and CDR2 is YSYEKL.

The chain employs TRBV28 and TRBJ1-4; tentatively, D is TRBD1 (5 bases). Germline V gene data show CDR1 as MDHEN and CDR2 as SYDVKM. This CDR3 has 15 residues. V lost 2 bases and J 11 bases, leaving 18 bases between the germline ends. Written as DNA, the CDR3 is TGTGCCAGCAGTTTAGACAGCGCACCCTCTGTGAAACTGTTTTTT. Translating gives CASSLDSAPSVKLFF.

This sequence joins TRBV30 and TRBJ2-1, with 8 bases lining up with TRBD2. Trimming took 0 bases from V and 4 from J; bases not matched to a gene: 5. The V gene's germline CDR1 is GTSNPN and CDR2 SVGIG (reference sequence). The length of the CDR3 is 15 residues. Here the CDR3 DNA reads TGTGCCTGGAGTGTACGTCTAGCGGGTTACAATGAGCAGTTCTTC. Translation: CAWSVRLAGYNEQFF.

The chain couples TRBV4-2 to TRBJ1-5, with a possible D match to TRBD1 (6 bases). CDR1 is LGHNA and CDR2 is YNFKEQ in the germline V gene. The CDR3 is 16 amino acids. Trimming stripped 0 bases from V and 6 bases from J, with 15 bases between. The CDR3: CASSQEPGRGGQPQHF. The CDR3 DNA reads as TGTGCCAGCAGCCAAGAACCGGGTCGAGGGGGTCAGCCCCAGCATTTT.

V usage is TRBV19 and J usage is TRBJ2-1; D gene uncertain. Looked up from germline, CDR1 is LNHDA and CDR2 is SQIVND (reference sequence). V lost 2 bases, J lost 8 bases, and 13 bases lay in between. CDR3 length: 14 residues. This chain's CDR3 is CASSILASSHEQFF. CDR3 sequence (DNA): TGTGCCAGTAGTATACTCGCCAGTAGCCATGAGCAGTTCTTC.

The V call is TRBV28, the J call TRBJ2-7; D is undetermined. Trimming removed 2 bases at V and 0 bases at J, with 8 bases between. Germline-derived CDR1 and CDR2 are MDHEN and SYDVKM. The CDR3 sequence is 14 residues long. The CDR3 nucleotides are TGTGCCAGCAGTTTACTCGAAGCCTCCTACGAGCAGTACTTC. Translated, it gives CASSLLEASYEQYF. The variable domain in full, with the rest retrieved from reference TRBV28 and TRBJ2-7, is DVKVTQSSRYLVKRTGEKVFLECVQDMDHENMFWYRQDPGLGLRLIYFSYDVKMKEKGDIPEGYSVSREKKERFSLILESASTNQTSMYLCASSLLEASYEQYFGPGTRLTVT.

This chain uses TRBV5-1 with TRBJ2-3, with 12 nucleotides matching TRBD2. The V gene's germline CDR1 is SGHRS and CDR2 YFSETQ. The CDR3 consists of 16 residues. J lost 0 bases, V lost 2 bases, and 1 base had no gene match. The CDR3 nucleotides are TGCGCCAGCAGCTTCGGGACTAGCGGGAGCACAGATACGCAGTATTTT. Amino acid sequence: CASSFGTSGSTDTQYF.

The CDR3 sequence is CASSLSTMNTGELFF. In DNA form, the CDR3 reads TGTGCCAGCAGCTTAAGCACAATGAACACCGGGGAGCTGTTTTTT. The chain has TRBV7-3 and TRBJ2-2; D gene uncertain. This CDR3 contains 15 residues. Germline V gives CDR1 SGHTA, CDR2 FQGTGA. V lost 1 base and J lost 1, with 7 bases in between.

This chain uses TRBV7-9 with TRBJ1-4, with 11 bases lining up with TRBD1. The germline V gene encodes CDR1 SEHNR and CDR2 FQNEAQ (reference sequence). The CDR3 sequence is 19 residues long. V shed 3 bases and J 0 bases; nucleotides not matched to a gene: 9. As DNA, the CDR3 is TGTGCCAGCAGCTTCCAACCGGGACAGGGGGGGCCAACTAATGAAAAACTGTTTTTT. Protein: CASSFQPGQGGPTNEKLFF.

The chain carries TRBV5-1 and TRBJ2-7; 7 bases are a match to TRBD2. The V gene end was trimmed by 6 bases and the J gene end by 4 bases; junction bases not matched to a gene: 1. Germline CDR1 SGHRS, CDR2 YFSETQ. The CDR3 consists of 11 residues. CDR3 protein: CASKREYEQYF. The CDR3 region has the DNA TGCGCCAGCAAGCGGGAATACGAGCAGTACTTC.

The V gene is TRBV29-1, the J gene TRBJ2-5; 12 positions match TRBD2. From germline, CDR1 is SQVTM and CDR2 ANQGSEA. The CDR3 is 14 amino acids. V dropped 4 bases and J dropped 5; count of bases not matched to a gene: 5. The CDR3 here is CSVGGLAGTETQYF. CDR3 in DNA: TGCAGCGTTGGAGGACTAGCGGGAACGGAGACCCAGTACTTC.

The V call is TRBV29-1, the J call TRBJ1-1; no clear D gene. The CDR3 has 12 residues. In germline, CDR1 is SQVTM, CDR2 ANQGSEA. V was cut by 5 bases and J by 1 base, with 8 bases left in between. CDR3 sequence: CSVSGWNTEAFF. Written as DNA, the CDR3 is TGCAGCGTTTCGGGGTGGAACACTGAAGCTTTCTTT.

The V call is TRBV29-1, the J call TRBJ1-4; 9 bases are a match to TRBD1. This CDR3 contains 13 residues. CDR1 SQVTM and CDR2 ANQGSEA come from the germline V gene. Losses at the gene ends were 7 bases for V and 7 bases for J; bases not matched to a gene: 7. The CDR3 nucleotides are TGCAGCGCCCTACAGGGGGCGGCTGAAAAACTGTTTTTT. It encodes CSALQGAAEKLFF.

The genes are TRBV18 and TRBJ1-1, with TRBD1 identical over 7 bases. With 4 bases clipped from V and 10 bases from J, the junction kept 15 bases outside the gene matches. The CDR3 runs to 15 residues. Germline V gene sequence: CDR1 KGHSH, CDR2 LQKENI. CDR3 nucleotide sequence: TGTGCCAGCTCACTGACCGCCGAGACAGGGATTTTAGCTTTCTTT. Translated: CASSLTAETGILAFF.

The chain combines TRBV6-1 with TRBJ1-1; D gene unclear. Trimming left V 2 bases short and J 3 bases short, with 10 bases between. Germline CDR1 reads MNHNS; CDR2 reads SASEGT. CDR3 size: 14 residues. The CDR3 nucleotides are TGTGCCAGCAGTGAAATACGGTACGACACTGAAGCTTTCTTT. Protein sequence: CASSEIRYDTEAFF.

Only one count was recorded for this clone. Other DNA sequences in the same sample also yield this CDR3. The chain uses TRBV5-4 and TRBJ2-3; TRBD1 matches 9 bases. This CDR3 comprises 14 residues. Germline CDR1 reads SGHNT; CDR2 reads YYREEE (reference sequence). The ends lost 2 bases at V and 6 bases at J; junction bases unmatched: 4. The CDR3: CASSLQGAVDTQYF. In nucleotides, the CDR3 is TGTGCCAGCAGCTTACAGGGGGCGGTGGATACGCAGTATTTT.

The J gene is TRBJ1-1, the V gene TRBV27; 9 nucleotides line up with TRBD1. The V and J ends lost 6 bases and 5 bases, in that order; junction bases with no gene match: 7. Per germline, CDR1 MNHEY and CDR2 SMNVEV (reference sequence). This CDR3 comprises 14 residues. The CDR3 region has the DNA TGTGCCAGCAGCCCACAGGGGGCAGGGACTGAAGCTTTCTTT. This translates into CASSPQGAGTEAFF.

The V call is TRBV6-4, the J call TRBJ1-1; D uncertain. The V gene's germline CDR1 is MRHNA and CDR2 SNTAGT. The CDR3 totals 13 residues. The V and J ends lost 8 bases and 0 bases respectively, with 10 bases between them. The CDR3 region has the DNA TGTGCCAGCTCGAGAGGTTTGAACACTGAAGCTTTCTTT. This translates into CASSRGLNTEAFF.

This clone was counted between two and nine times. The chain links TRBV5-1 to TRBJ1-2, with D possibly being TRBD1 (5 bases). CDR1 is SGHRS and CDR2 is YFSETQ in the germline V gene. This CDR3 region has 12 residues. The germline V and J ends were trimmed by 5 bases and 6 bases, with 11 bases remaining between them. As DNA, the CDR3 is TGCGCCAGCAGGCGGGGGTCTGATGGCTACACCTTC. This gives the protein CASRRGSDGYTF.

V gene TRBV5-4 combines with J gene TRBJ2-5, with TRBD2 as a possible D gene (6 bases). The CDR3 totals 14 residues. CDR1 SGHNT and CDR2 YYREEE come from the germline V gene (reference sequence). Trimming left V 1 base short and J 5 bases short, with 12 bases between. The CDR3 is CASSLKAGRETQYF. CDR3 nucleotides: TGTGCCAGCAGCTTGAAGGCAGGGAGGGAGACCCAGTACTTC.

This chain connects TRBV9 to TRBJ1-3; 7 positions match TRBD1. J gave up 2 bases and V 4 bases, and 6 bases lay outside the gene matches. Germline CDR1 reads SGDLS; CDR2 reads YYNGEE. CDR3 length equals 15 residues. The CDR3 DNA reads TGTGCCAGCAGCTACAGGGGAAGGACTGGAAACACCATATATTTT. This sequence encodes CASSYRGRTGNTIYF.

The chain couples TRBV6-4 to TRBJ2-1; 10 bases are shared with TRBD2. The germline V gene encodes CDR1 MRHNA and CDR2 SNTAGT. With 0 bases clipped from V and 8 bases from J, the junction kept 7 bases outside the gene matches. This CDR3 region has 16 residues. CDR3 region: CASSDSLAGDVDEQFF. CDR3 sequence (DNA): TGTGCCAGCAGTGACTCGCTAGCGGGAGATGTGGATGAGCAGTTCTTC.

V gene TRBV5-1 combines with J gene TRBJ2-6; D is uncertain. The CDR3 sequence is 16 residues long. V shed 1 base and J shed 4 bases, with 12 bases lying between them. Germline loops: CDR1 SGHRS, CDR2 YFSETQ. For the CDR3, the DNA is TGCGCCAGCAGCTTGCAGGCCGACCCCGGGGCCAACGTCCTGACTTTC. Translated: CASSLQADPGANVLTF.

The rearrangement joins TRBV9 to TRBJ2-5; 7 nucleotides align to TRBD2. J was trimmed by 0 bases and V by 4 bases; bases with no gene match: 9. Per the germline V gene, CDR1 is SGDLS and CDR2 is YYNGEE. CDR3 length: 16 amino acids. The CDR3 reads CASSPGDSGYQETQYF. CDR3 bases: TGTGCCAGCAGCCCGGGGGATAGCGGGTACCAAGAGACCCAGTACTTC. Using reference TRBV9 and TRBJ2-5 for the parts outside the CDR3, the full variable domain is DSGVTQTPKHLITATGQRVTLRCSPRSGDLSVYWYQQSLDQGLQFLIQYYNGEERAKGNILERFSAQQFPDLHSELNLSSLELGDSALYFCASSPGDSGYQETQYFGPGTRLLVL.

The chain recombines TRBV5-1 with TRBJ2-1; D possibly corresponds to TRBD2 (5 bases). With 5 bases removed from V and 4 bases from J, the gap between germline ends came to 19 bases. Germline assignment: CDR1 SGHRS and CDR2 YFSETQ. The CDR3 extends over 16 amino acids. CDR3 in amino acids: CASSFNPQRLYNEQFF. The CDR3 DNA reads as TGCGCCAGCAGTTTTAACCCCCAGCGGCTTTACAATGAGCAGTTCTTC. The full variable domain, rest sourced from reference TRBV5-1 and TRBJ2-1, is KAGVTQTPRYLIKTRGQQVTLSCSPISGHRSVSWYQQTPGQGLQFLFEYFSETQRNKGNFPGRFSGRQFSNSRSEMNVSTLELGDSALYLCASSFNPQRLYNEQFFGPGTRLTVL.